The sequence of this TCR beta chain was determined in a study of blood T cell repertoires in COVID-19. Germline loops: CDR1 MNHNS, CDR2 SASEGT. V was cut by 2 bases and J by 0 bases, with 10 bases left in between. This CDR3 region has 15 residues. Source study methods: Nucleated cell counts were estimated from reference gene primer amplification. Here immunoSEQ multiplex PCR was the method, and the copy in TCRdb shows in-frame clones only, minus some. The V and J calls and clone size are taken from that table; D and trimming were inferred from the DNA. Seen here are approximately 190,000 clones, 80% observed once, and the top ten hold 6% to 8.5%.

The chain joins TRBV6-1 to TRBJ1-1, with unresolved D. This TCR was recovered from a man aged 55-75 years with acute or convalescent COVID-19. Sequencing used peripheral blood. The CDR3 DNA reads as TGTGCCAGCAGTGAAACCCAGGCCTTGAACACTGAAGCTTTCTTT. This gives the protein CASSETQALNTEAFF.